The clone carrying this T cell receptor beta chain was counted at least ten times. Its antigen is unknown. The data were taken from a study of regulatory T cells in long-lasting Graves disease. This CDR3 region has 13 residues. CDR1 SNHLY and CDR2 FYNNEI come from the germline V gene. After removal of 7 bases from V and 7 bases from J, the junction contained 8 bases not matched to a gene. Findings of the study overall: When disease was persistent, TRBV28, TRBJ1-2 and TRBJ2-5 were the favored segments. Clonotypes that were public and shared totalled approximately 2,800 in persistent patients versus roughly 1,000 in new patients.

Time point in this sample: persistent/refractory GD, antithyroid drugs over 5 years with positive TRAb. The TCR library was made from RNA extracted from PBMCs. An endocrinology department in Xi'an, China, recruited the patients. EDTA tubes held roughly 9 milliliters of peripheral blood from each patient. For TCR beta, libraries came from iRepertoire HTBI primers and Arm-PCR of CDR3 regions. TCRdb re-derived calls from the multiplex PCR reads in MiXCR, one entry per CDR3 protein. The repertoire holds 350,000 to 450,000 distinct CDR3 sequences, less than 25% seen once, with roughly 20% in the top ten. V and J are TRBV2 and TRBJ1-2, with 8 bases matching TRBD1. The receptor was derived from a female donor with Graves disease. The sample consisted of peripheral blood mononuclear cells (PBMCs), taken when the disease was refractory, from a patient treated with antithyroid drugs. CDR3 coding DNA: TGTGCCAGCACCAGGGGGCGCGAGGTTGGCTACACCTTC. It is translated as CASTRGREVGYTF.